What follows are 22 T cell receptor beta chains derived from one specimen sequenced in a study of patients and donors after allogeneic stem cell transplantation. TCRdb re-called the RT-PCR reads with MiXCR, one entry per CDR3 protein. The sample lists some 960,000 distinct CDR3 sequences; more than 15% were seen once. The material sequenced was blood, either unsorted or a sorted T cell fraction (not recorded which). Every receptor here comes from a human donor who was either an allogeneic HSCT recipient or a stem cell or donor lymphocyte infusion donor (not recorded which). It is not recorded whose cells these are; they may come from a transplant donor.

The chain carries TRBV29-1 and TRBJ1-1; possibly TRBD1 for D (5 bases). V was shortened by 6 bases and J by 2 bases, with 10 bases between the two germline ends. The CDR3 totals 12 residues. Germline loops: CDR1 SQVTM, CDR2 ANQGSEA. The CDR3 protein is CSVGTINTEAFF. The CDR3 DNA reads TGCAGCGTAGGGACTATCAACACTGAAGCTTTCTTT.

This clonotype was observed a handful of times. The rearrangement links TRBV5-1 to TRBJ2-5; the D call may be TRBD1 or TRBD2 (5 bases each). Trimming stripped 4 bases from V and 2 bases from J, with 15 bases between. The germline V gene has CDR1 SGHRS and CDR2 YFSETQ. The CDR3 consists of 15 residues. CDR3 nucleotides: TGCGCCAGCAGCACTTTGAGGGGAAGTCAAGAGACCCAGTACTTC. This codes for CASSTLRGSQETQYF.

This clonotype was seen only a few times. The chain combines TRBV25-1 with TRBJ1-5; D ambiguous. The CDR3 extends over 16 amino acids. Trimming took 3 bases from V and 0 from J, leaving 12 bases between them. From germline, CDR1 is MGHDK and CDR2 SYGVNS. CDR3 in amino acids: CASSEAFRSSNQPQHF. The CDR3 region has the DNA TGTGCCAGCAGTGAGGCGTTCCGTAGTAGCAATCAGCCCCAGCATTTT.

The CDR3, as DNA: TGTGCCACCAGTGATTTTTCCCCACATGAGCAGTTCTTC. Its translation: CATSDFSPHEQFF. The chain employs TRBV24-1 and TRBJ2-1, with D hard to call. The CDR3 consists of 13 residues. Germline loops: CDR1 KGHDR, CDR2 SFDVKD. Trimming pared 1 base from V and 8 bases from J, leaving 8 bases between.

V usage is TRBV5-1 and J usage is TRBJ2-2; TRBD1 matches at 8 bases. This CDR3 has 17 residues. The ends lost 4 bases at V and 2 bases at J; junction bases unmatched: 10. The germline gives CDR1 SGHRS, CDR2 YFSETQ. The chain's CDR3 is CASSLNGQGGNTGELFF. DNA of the CDR3: TGCGCCAGCAGCCTAAATGGACAGGGAGGTAACACCGGGGAGCTGTTTTTT.

The chain is built from TRBV28 and TRBJ2-7; D not certain. CDR3 length equals 12 residues. Germline assignment: CDR1 MDHEN and CDR2 SYDVKM. V was shortened by 6 bases and J by 0 bases, with 6 bases between the two germline ends. DNA for the CDR3: TGTGCCAGCAGGCACGACTCCTACGAGCAGTACTTC. It codes for CASRHDSYEQYF.

The chain combines TRBV28 with TRBJ1-5, with a possible D match to TRBD1 (6 bases). The length of the CDR3 is 15 residues. Trimming cost V 7 bases and J 6 bases, with 19 bases left between them. CDR1 and CDR2 from the germline V gene are MDHEN and SYDVKM. CDR3: CASTPVGGGGQPQHF. CDR3 DNA: TGTGCCAGCACCCCCGTTGGGGGGGGCGGTCAGCCCCAGCATTTT.

This clonotype was seen more than once but under ten times. The chain has TRBV5-1 and TRBJ2-2; no firm D call. Trimming took off 4 bases at V and 8 bases at J, with 18 bases between the two ends. The germline V gene encodes CDR1 SGHRS and CDR2 YFSETQ. This CDR3 spans 15 amino acids. CDR3 amino acids: CASSPSRSLGGELFF. The CDR3 DNA is TGCGCCAGCAGCCCCTCCCGTAGCTTGGGGGGGGAGCTGTTTTTT.

This clonotype was found many times. The chain uses TRBV12-3 or TRBV12-4 and TRBJ2-2; TRBD2 agrees at 8 bases. This CDR3 has 15 amino acids. Trimming removed 3 bases from V and 1 base from J; junction bases left unmatched: 1. The CDR3 spells CASSLSGRNTGELFF. CDR3 coding DNA: TGTGCCAGCAGTTTGAGCGGGAGGAACACCGGGGAGCTGTTTTTT.

This chain uses TRBV29-1 with TRBJ2-3, with D possibly being TRBD1 (7 bases). Germline CDR1 reads SQVTM; CDR2 reads ANQGSEA. The V gene lost 6 bases and the J gene lost 0 bases, with 13 bases spanning the gap. The CDR3 totals 14 residues. The DNA for the CDR3 is TGCAGCGTGGGGAGGACAGGTAGCACAGATACGCAGTATTTT. Translation: CSVGRTGSTDTQYF.

The chain joins TRBV13 to TRBJ2-5; D perhaps matches TRBD2 (7 bases). This CDR3 contains 17 residues. V was cut by 4 bases and J by 4 bases, with 22 bases left in between. Germline CDR1 is PRHDT and CDR2 is FYEKMQ (reference sequence). In DNA form, the CDR3 reads TGTGCCAGCAGCTCCGCGGTATTGGGGGGGGCCGGAGAGACCCAGTACTTC. As protein: CASSSAVLGGAGETQYF.

This clonotype turned up a few times. The genes are TRBV2 and TRBJ2-2; 8 bases map to TRBD1. Germline CDR1 reads SNHLY; CDR2 reads FYNNEI. V dropped 10 bases and J dropped 4; count of bases not matched to a gene: 14. The CDR3 consists of 16 residues. CDR3 in amino acids: CATFSLDRGGTGELFF. CDR3 DNA: TGTGCCACCTTTTCCCTTGACAGGGGCGGCACCGGGGAGCTGTTTTTT.

The rearrangement links TRBV7-9 to TRBJ2-7; 11 positions match TRBD1. CDR3 length: 16 amino acids. With 5 bases clipped from V and 6 bases from J, the junction kept 12 bases outside the gene matches. Germline values: CDR1 SEHNR, CDR2 FQNEAQ (reference sequence). The CDR3 DNA follows: TGTGCCAGCAGCAACCGGGACAGGGGGATGTTTCGCGAGCAGTACTTC. This gives the protein CASSNRDRGMFREQYF.

The genes are TRBV29-1 and TRBJ2-4; 9 bases are shared with TRBD2. Germline V CDR1 and CDR2: SQVTM, ANQGSEA. J was trimmed by 9 bases and V by 8 bases; bases with no gene match: 8. The CDR3 consists of 12 residues. The CDR3 region is CSSIAGDSIQYF. Written as DNA, the CDR3 is TGCAGCTCAATAGCGGGAGATAGCATTCAGTACTTC.

The genes are TRBV6-5 and TRBJ2-3; 11 bases map to TRBD2. CDR1 and CDR2 from the germline V gene are MNHEY and SVGAGI. V was pared by 0 bases and J by 4 bases, with 6 bases of the junction left unmatched. The CDR3 is made up of 17 amino acids. The CDR3 protein is CASSYSLAGGPADTQYF. The CDR3 nucleotides are TGTGCCAGCAGTTACTCCTTAGCGGGAGGGCCAGCAGATACGCAGTATTTT.

This clonotype was found a few times. The rearrangement uses TRBV27 and TRBJ1-1, with D perhaps matching TRBD1 (5 bases). From germline, CDR1 is MNHEY and CDR2 SMNVEV (reference sequence). CDR3 length equals 14 residues. Trimming removed 8 bases from V and 7 bases from J, with 20 bases in between. In DNA, the CDR3 is TGTGCCAGCCAACCGGACGGGGGATTCGGTGAAGCTTTCTTT. Its translation: CASQPDGGFGEAFF.

The V gene is TRBV20-1, the J gene TRBJ2-7; no firm D call. Trimming removed 6 bases at V and 1 base at J, with 7 bases between. Looked up from germline, CDR1 is DFQATT and CDR2 is SNEGSKA (reference sequence). CDR3 length equals 11 residues. DNA of the CDR3: TGCAGTGCCCCTTGGTCCTACGAGCAGTACTTC. It is translated as CSAPWSYEQYF.

The chain is built from TRBV25-1 and TRBJ2-7, with 8 bases matching TRBD1. Germline V gene data show CDR1 as MGHDK and CDR2 as SYGVNS. The CDR3 spans 14 residues. V lost 4 bases and J lost 5; bases outside the gene matches: 7. CDR3 sequence: CASSGRDRRDEQYF. Written as DNA, the CDR3 is TGTGCCAGCAGTGGCCGGGACAGGAGGGACGAGCAGTACTTC.

This clonotype turned up a few times. V usage is TRBV6-1 and J usage is TRBJ1-6; tentatively, D is TRBD1 (6 bases). V lost 7 bases and J lost 2, with 15 bases in between. Per germline, CDR1 MNHNS and CDR2 SASEGT. This CDR3 has 16 amino acids. The DNA for the CDR3 is TGTGCCAGCACCTTAAGGACAGCCGCCTATAATTCACCCCTCCACTTT. Translated: CASTLRTAAYNSPLHF.

This clonotype was seen repeatedly, ten times or more. The V and J genes are TRBV11-1 and TRBJ2-3, with D perhaps TRBD1 or TRBD2 (6 bases each). CDR1 SGHAT and CDR2 FQDESV come from the germline V gene (reference sequence). Trimming removed 5 bases at V and 0 bases at J, with 12 bases between. This CDR3 comprises 15 residues. The CDR3 bases are TGTGCCAGCAGCGGAGGGACACTAAGCACAGATACGCAGTATTTT. Translation gives CASSGGTLSTDTQYF.

This clonotype was seen a few times. CDR3 amino acids: CASSLVGTVGYGYTF. The CDR3 DNA reads as TGTGCCAGCAGCTTGGTAGGGACGGTTGGCTATGGCTACACCTTC. The genes are TRBV5-8 and TRBJ1-2; TRBD1 is a possible D gene (5 bases). V lost 0 bases and J lost 4, with 13 bases in between. The CDR3 loop spans 15 amino acids. CDR1 is SGHTS and CDR2 is YDEGEE in the germline V gene.

CDR3 coding DNA: TGTGCCAGCAGTTACTCCGGGCTAGCGGTCACAGATACGCAGTATTTT. Its translation is CASSYSGLAVTDTQYF. This chain connects TRBV6-5 to TRBJ2-3, with 7 bases lining up with TRBD2. Losses at the gene ends were 0 bases for V and 2 bases for J; bases not matched to a gene: 5. The CDR3 runs 16 residues. Germline V lookup: CDR1 MNHEY, CDR2 SVGAGI.